This entry lists 26 T cell receptor beta chains sequenced from one sample in a study of control samples from healthy donors and cancer patients. Here immunoSEQ multiplex PCR was the method, and the copy in TCRdb shows in-frame clones only, minus some. This table has about 410,000 clones, around 90% appearing once. Sequencing used PBMCs. The origin of the receptors is a man in his forties or fifties with head and neck cancer.

The chain employs TRBV30 and TRBJ2-7, with 7 bases fitting TRBD1. CDR1 GTSNPN and CDR2 SVGIG come from the germline V gene (reference sequence). Losses at the gene ends were 2 bases for V and 6 bases for J; bases not matched to a gene: 10. This CDR3 is 14 amino acids long. In DNA, the CDR3 is TGTGCCTGGAGTACCGGGACAGACACTAGCGAGCAGTACTTC. This gives the protein CAWSTGTDTSEQYF.

V and J are TRBV12-3 or TRBV12-4 and TRBJ1-1; D is ambiguous. This CDR3 comprises 13 residues. V lost 0 bases, J lost 5 bases, and 7 bases lay in between. CDR3 DNA sequence: TGTGCCAGCAGTTTAGCGCGGAGTACTGAAGCTTTCTTT. Encoded protein: CASSLARSTEAFF.

The CDR3 region is CASSQIRQGLGEKLFF. In nucleotides, the CDR3 is TGTGCCAGCAGCCAAATACGACAGGGGCTAGGTGAAAAACTGTTTTTT. The V gene is TRBV4-2, the J gene TRBJ1-4; 8 bases are a match to TRBD1. The CDR3 covers 16 residues. Trimming cost V 2 bases and J 7 bases; bases outside gene matches: 9. The germline V gene has CDR1 LGHNA and CDR2 YNFKEQ.

In this sample, this clone turned up a few times. The CDR3 region is CASSVDRGGSPLHF. The CDR3 bases are TGTGCCAGTAGCGTGGACAGGGGTGGTTCACCCCTCCACTTT. This chain connects TRBV19 to TRBJ1-6; 9 nucleotides align to TRBD1. With V trimmed by 6 bases and J by 9 bases, 6 bases remained unmatched. Per the germline V gene, CDR1 is LNHDA and CDR2 is SQIVND (reference sequence). This CDR3 region has 14 residues.

The rearrangement joins TRBV2 to TRBJ1-5, with 9 bases that match TRBD1. V lost 6 bases, J lost 6 bases, and 9 bases stayed unmatched. The length of the CDR3 is 15 residues. Germline CDR1 is SNHLY and CDR2 is FYNNEI. CDR3 sequence reads: CASRRGQGVTQPQHF. Here the CDR3 DNA reads TGTGCCAGCAGGAGGGGACAGGGAGTGACTCAGCCCCAGCATTTT.

This CDR3 reads CASSRQGVYEQYF. CDR3 nucleotides: TGTGCCAGCAGCCGACAGGGGGTCTACGAGCAGTACTTC. The gene calls are TRBV2 and TRBJ2-7; TRBD1 agrees at 9 bases. This CDR3 is 13 amino acids long. The V gene's germline CDR1 is SNHLY and CDR2 FYNNEI. V lost 6 bases to trimming and J lost 3 bases; unmatched junction nucleotides: 3.

This chain links TRBV18 with TRBJ1-5; maybe TRBD1 (5 bases). Germline assignment: CDR1 KGHSH and CDR2 LQKENI. The CDR3 sequence is 15 residues long. V lost 3 bases and J lost 4, with 13 bases in between. CDR3 residues: CASSPGQAINQPQHF. The CDR3, as DNA: TGTGCCAGCTCACCGGGGCAGGCGATAAATCAGCCCCAGCATTTT.

The chain is built from TRBV21-1 and TRBJ1-6. TRBV21-1 is described as a pseudogene. There are 9 residues in the CDR3. CDR3 bases: TGTGCCAGCCCGCGCCCCCTCCACTTT. Residues: CASPRPLHF.

The V and J genes are TRBV30 and TRBJ1-3; D is unresolved. The CDR3 is made up of 15 amino acids. V gave up 2 bases and J gave up 0 bases, with 11 bases separating them. CDR1 is GTSNPN, CDR2 SVGIG, per germline (reference sequence). CDR3 loop: CAWSQQEPSGNTIYF. CDR3 DNA sequence: TGTGCCTGGAGTCAGCAGGAACCCTCTGGAAACACCATATATTTT. The whole variable domain, filled in from reference TRBV30 and TRBJ1-3, reads SQTIHQWPATLVQPVGSPLSLECTVEGTSNPNLYWYRQAAGRGLQLLFYSVGIGQISSEVPQNLSASRPQDRQFILSSKKLLLSDSGFYLCAWSQQEPSGNTIYFGEGSWLTVV.

The J gene is TRBJ1-2, the V gene TRBV28, with D unclear. The CDR3 runs 13 residues. CDR1 is MDHEN, CDR2 SYDVKM, per germline. Trimming pared 3 bases from V and 4 bases from J, leaving 9 bases between. The CDR3: CASSFVSAYGYTF. As DNA, the CDR3 is TGTGCCAGCAGTTTCGTTTCGGCCTATGGCTACACCTTC.

The J gene is TRBJ1-2, the V gene TRBV4-2, with D perhaps TRBD1 (6 bases). Trimming removed 7 bases at V and 2 bases at J, with 14 bases between. This CDR3 contains 14 residues. Germline V gene data show CDR1 as LGHNA and CDR2 as YNFKEQ. In nucleotides, the CDR3 is TGTGCCAGCAACTCCCTCGGACAGAACTATGGCTACACCTTC. It codes for CASNSLGQNYGYTF.

The gene calls are TRBV7-3 and TRBJ2-2, with D perhaps TRBD2 (6 bases). This CDR3 spans 13 amino acids. V lost 5 bases and J 13 bases, leaving 17 bases between the germline ends. CDR1 and CDR2 (germline): SGHTA, FQGTGA. In nucleotides, the CDR3 is TGTGCCAGCAGCCCGGCGGGACGAGGAGTGCTGTTTTTT. Translating gives CASSPAGRGVLFF.

The V and J genes are TRBV7-9 and TRBJ2-7; a possible D gene is TRBD1 (5 bases). The CDR3 is 13 residues long. V was cut by 5 bases and J by 1 base, with 9 bases left in between. Per the germline V gene, CDR1 is SEHNR and CDR2 is FQNEAQ (reference sequence). CDR3 region: CASSQTASYEQYF. The DNA of the CDR3 is TGTGCCAGCAGCCAGACAGCTTCCTACGAGCAGTACTTC.

The rearrangement links TRBV14 to TRBJ2-2; D unclear. CDR1 SGHDN and CDR2 FVKESK come from the germline V gene. The CDR3 has 14 residues. Trimming took off 4 bases at V and 1 base at J, with 7 bases between the two ends. As DNA, the CDR3 is TGTGCCAGCAGCCGGCAGTGGAACACCGGGGAGCTGTTTTTT. It translates to CASSRQWNTGELFF.

The J gene is TRBJ2-1, the V gene TRBV5-1; D is ambiguous. The germline V gene encodes CDR1 SGHRS and CDR2 YFSETQ. Trimming took 0 bases from V and 5 from J, leaving 9 bases between them. This CDR3 spans 14 amino acids. CDR3 residues: CASSLGPKNNEQFF. As DNA, the CDR3 is TGCGCCAGCAGCTTGGGACCCAAAAACAATGAGCAGTTCTTC. Variable domain in full (rest from reference TRBV5-1 and TRBJ2-1): KAGVTQTPRYLIKTRGQQVTLSCSPISGHRSVSWYQQTPGQGLQFLFEYFSETQRNKGNFPGRFSGRQFSNSRSEMNVSTLELGDSALYLCASSLGPKNNEQFFGPGTRLTVL.

Remarks on this clone: This sample also contains other DNA sequences that code for the same CDR3. This chain joins TRBV5-1 and TRBJ2-1; 7 nucleotides align to TRBD1. J lost 3 bases, V lost 0 bases, and 0 bases had no gene match. The CDR3 has 14 residues. The V gene's germline CDR1 is SGHRS and CDR2 YFSETQ. This CDR3 reads CASSLGQGYNEQFF. In DNA, the CDR3 is TGCGCCAGCAGCTTGGGACAGGGCTACAATGAGCAGTTCTTC.

The rearrangement joins TRBV29-1 to TRBJ1-1; maybe TRBD1 (5 bases). The V end lost 5 bases, the J end lost 1 base, and 8 bases lay between the germline ends. This CDR3 is 12 amino acids long. Germline V gives CDR1 SQVTM, CDR2 ANQGSEA. The CDR3 DNA is TGCAGCGTTTGGGGGGGGAACACTGAAGCTTTCTTT. It translates to CSVWGGNTEAFF.

This CDR3 reads CASSPVGTATNTGELFF. The CDR3 DNA reads as TGTGCCAGCAGTCCAGTGGGGACAGCCACGAACACCGGGGAGCTGTTTTTT. The rearrangement joins TRBV27 to TRBJ2-2; 7 nucleotides align to TRBD1. V lost 5 bases, J lost 0 bases, and 9 bases stayed unmatched. CDR1 is MNHEY and CDR2 is SMNVEV in the germline V gene (reference sequence). This CDR3 has 17 residues.

This sequence joins TRBV3-1 (or the pseudogene TRBV3-2) and TRBJ2-1, with D unresolved. The CDR3 is 12 amino acids. Germline V gene data show CDR1 as LGHDT and CDR2 as YNNKEL (reference sequence). V was cut by 1 base and J by 12 bases, with 10 bases left in between. Written as DNA, the CDR3 is TGTGCCAGCAGCCAAGGGGTTGGCTTGCAGTTCTTC. It encodes CASSQGVGLQFF.

This chain joins TRBV28 and TRBJ1-5, with TRBD1 identical over 9 bases. J lost 4 bases, V lost 6 bases, and 4 bases had no gene match. From germline, CDR1 is MDHEN and CDR2 SYDVKM. This CDR3 has 14 amino acids. The CDR3 spells CASSGDRANQPQHF. Here the CDR3 DNA reads TGTGCCAGCAGCGGGGACAGGGCGAATCAGCCCCAGCATTTT.

J is TRBJ2-1 and V is TRBV28; a weak D match, TRBD2 (5 bases). The length of the CDR3 is 11 residues. Trimming took off 7 bases at V and 8 bases at J, with 9 bases between the two ends. Germline lookup yields CDR1 MDHEN and CDR2 SYDVKM. The DNA for the CDR3 is TGTGCCAGCACCGGTAGCGATGAGCAGTTCTTC. Protein product: CASTGSDEQFF.

This clone was detected only once. The CDR3 nucleotides read TGTGCCAGCAGTTTATCTACGGGGTATCAGCCCCAGCATTTT. It specifies CASSLSTGYQPQHF. This rearrangement joins TRBV28 to TRBJ1-5; D gene unclear. This CDR3 contains 14 residues. V was clipped by 1 base and J by 5 bases, with 9 bases between them. CDR1 is MDHEN and CDR2 is SYDVKM in the germline V gene.

The chain recombines TRBV7-9 with TRBJ2-7; 10 bases map to TRBD2. J gave up 3 bases and V 4 bases, and 6 bases lay outside the gene matches. The CDR3 is 15 amino acids. CDR1 and CDR2 from the germline V gene are SEHNR and FQNEAQ (reference sequence). In DNA, the CDR3 is TGTGCCAGCAGCTCTGCCGGGACTAGCGTCTACGAGCAGTACTTC. Residues: CASSSAGTSVYEQYF.

The chain employs TRBV7-2 and TRBJ2-7, with unresolved D. V lost 5 bases and J lost 5, with 16 bases in between. Per the germline V gene, CDR1 is SGHTA and CDR2 is FQGNSA. This CDR3 spans 14 amino acids. The CDR3: CASSPPGYSNEQYF. The CDR3, as DNA: TGTGCCAGCAGCCCTCCTGGGTACAGTAACGAGCAGTACTTC.

The chain couples TRBV29-1 to TRBJ1-1; D is undetermined. The V gene lost 7 bases and the J gene lost 7 bases, with 19 bases spanning the gap. The CDR3 consists of 13 residues. Germline-derived CDR1 and CDR2 are SQVTM and ANQGSEA. The CDR3 is CSAQQVGKNEAFF. CDR3 nucleotides: TGCAGCGCCCAGCAGGTGGGAAAGAATGAAGCTTTCTTT.

The CDR3 reads CASREGVRNTEAFF. In nucleotides, the CDR3 is TGCGCCAGCAGGGAGGGGGTCCGGAACACTGAAGCTTTCTTT. The rearrangement joins TRBV10-2 to TRBJ1-1, with a tentative D call TRBD1 (6 bases). The CDR3 is made up of 14 amino acids. CDR1 is WSHSY, CDR2 SAAADI, per germline. Trimming shortened V by 6 bases and J by 1 base, and 12 bases separated the two germline ends.